What follows are 23 T cell receptor beta chains derived from one specimen sequenced in a study of regulatory T cells in long-lasting Graves disease. Arm-PCR with iRepertoire HTBI primers amplified the CDR3 regions for these TCR beta libraries. TCRdb fed the multiplex PCR reads into MiXCR, producing one record per CDR3 protein. This table has 510,000 or so distinct CDR3 sequences, approximately 12% appearing once. The time point was: newly diagnosed GD, antithyroid drugs for less than 3 months. PBMC RNA served as the TCR library source. Separately, the same data were catalogued under a study of T cells in Graves' hyperthyroidism and ophthalmopathy.

This specimen consisted of peripheral blood mononuclear cells (PBMCs), obtained at new diagnosis, from a patient treated with antithyroid drugs. The receptors were sampled from a woman under 40 with Graves disease.

The sample holds many counts of this clonotype. This chain uses TRBV11-2 with TRBJ2-7; 7 bases match TRBD2. Germline lookup yields CDR1 SGHAT and CDR2 FQNNGV. Unmatched junction bases numbered 10, after V lost 4 bases and J lost 4 bases. The length of the CDR3 is 15 residues. The CDR3 is CASSSPRGRAYEQYF. CDR3 coding DNA: TGTGCCAGCAGCTCACCCCGAGGGAGGGCTTACGAGCAGTACTTC.

The chain links TRBV24-1 to TRBJ2-1; 10 bases align to TRBD1. The CDR3 loop spans 19 amino acids. The ends lost 4 bases at V and 0 bases at J; junction bases unmatched: 11. Germline V gene lookup returns CDR1 KGHDR and CDR2 SFDVKD. The CDR3 DNA reads as TGTGCCACCAGTGACGGGGACAGGGGAGCGGCTAGCTCCTACAATGAGCAGTTCTTC. Residues: CATSDGDRGAASSYNEQFF.

This clonotype was seen more than once but under ten times. The V and J genes are TRBV11-2 and TRBJ2-7; TRBD1 agrees at 7 bases. Germline values: CDR1 SGHAT, CDR2 FQNNGV. Unmatched junction bases numbered 2, after V lost 3 bases and J lost 3 bases. The CDR3 extends over 13 amino acids. The chain's CDR3 is CASSFHRGYEQYF. The CDR3 DNA follows: TGTGCCAGCAGCTTCCACAGGGGCTACGAGCAGTACTTC.

This clonotype showed up many times. V is TRBV12-3 or TRBV12-4 and J is TRBJ2-7; no clear D gene. The CDR3 runs to 13 residues. V lost 6 bases, J lost 1 base, and 10 bases lay in between. Written as DNA, the CDR3 is TGTGCCAGCAGCGCCCGGGCGTCCTACGAGCAGTACTTC. Its protein product is CASSARASYEQYF.

This clonotype occurred a few times. The chain carries TRBV5-1 and TRBJ2-5, with a tentative D call TRBD1 (6 bases). The CDR3 runs to 16 residues. Between the trimmed V and J ends, which lost 4 bases and 2 bases, there was a span of 18 bases. Germline CDR1 and CDR2: SGHRS and YFSETQ. The CDR3 DNA follows: TGCGCCAGCAGCCCCCCAAAGGGGGTTGAGCAAGAGACCCAGTACTTC. It specifies CASSPPKGVEQETQYF.

This clonotype was seen repeatedly, ten times or more. The CDR3 nucleotides are TGTGCCAGCAGTAGTCTGGGGGGACTGTGGACCCAGTACTTC. Translating gives CASSSLGGLWTQYF. The chain recombines TRBV6-2 or TRBV6-3 with TRBJ2-5; a possible D gene is TRBD2 (6 bases). Germline V CDR1 and CDR2: MNHEY, SVGEGT. This CDR3 is built from 14 residues. Trimming pared 5 bases from V and 7 bases from J, leaving 17 bases between.

This clonotype has a count of ten or more. The V and J genes are TRBV7-2 and TRBJ2-1; 8 nucleotides line up with TRBD2. The CDR3 totals 15 residues. V shed 3 bases and J 6 bases; nucleotides not matched to a gene: 7. Germline-derived CDR1 and CDR2 are SGHTA and FQGNSA. CDR3 sequence: CASSFASGRFNEQFF. The CDR3 DNA follows: TGTGCCAGCAGCTTTGCTAGCGGGCGGTTCAATGAGCAGTTCTTC.

In this sample, this clonotype turned up many times. The chain recombines TRBV2 with TRBJ2-7; 7 bases map to TRBD1. The germline V gene has CDR1 SNHLY and CDR2 FYNNEI. V was pared by 7 bases and J by 6 bases, with 9 bases of the junction left unmatched. The CDR3 contains 13 residues. In nucleotides, the CDR3 is TGTGCCAGCACCAGACAGGGATTGGGCGAGCAGTACTTC. The encoded protein is CASTRQGLGEQYF.

There are many counts of this clonotype. The rearrangement uses TRBV7-2 and TRBJ2-7, with D tentatively TRBD1 or TRBD2 (5 bases each). Between the trimmed V and J ends, which lost 2 bases and 2 bases, there was a span of 16 bases. This CDR3 is 16 amino acids long. The germline V gene encodes CDR1 SGHTA and CDR2 FQGNSA. CDR3 coding DNA: TGTGCCAGCAGCTTACAGGAGGCGGCAGGGCCCTACGAGCAGTACTTC. Protein sequence: CASSLQEAAGPYEQYF.

At least ten counts were recorded for this clonotype. J is TRBJ2-7 and V is TRBV18; 10 nucleotides line up with TRBD1. J lost 3 bases, V lost 3 bases, and 5 bases had no gene match. The germline V gene has CDR1 KGHSH and CDR2 LQKENI. There are 15 residues in the CDR3. The CDR3 reads CASSPGQGSDYEQYF. CDR3 DNA: TGTGCCAGCTCACCGGGACAGGGGTCTGACTACGAGCAGTACTTC.

This clonotype was detected many times. This chain uses TRBV10-3 with TRBJ2-7, with 15 bases aligning to TRBD2. CDR1 and CDR2 (germline): ENHRY, SYGVKD. This CDR3 contains 16 residues. Trimming at V came to 4 bases and at J to 6 bases, leaving 7 bases not matched to a gene. CDR3 sequence: CAISGTGLAGGGEQYF. The CDR3 DNA follows: TGTGCCATCAGTGGCACGGGACTAGCGGGAGGAGGCGAGCAGTACTTC.

This clonotype was detected ten times or more. This rearrangement joins TRBV19 to TRBJ2-2; D is unresolved. Deletions cut 7 bases from V and 4 bases from J, with 16 bases between. The length of the CDR3 is 15 residues. The V gene's germline CDR1 is LNHDA and CDR2 SQIVND (reference sequence). The CDR3 DNA reads as TGTGCCAGTATAAATCTCCAGGATGGCACCGGGGAGCTGTTTTTT. Translated, it gives CASINLQDGTGELFF.

About this clonotype itself: This clone may be a read error of a much larger clone one base away. The CDR3 loop is CASRRTSGQNEQYF. The DNA of the CDR3 is TGCGCCAGCAGACGGACTAGCGGGCAAAATGAGCAGTACTTC. The chain employs TRBV5-1 and TRBJ2-7, with TRBD2 identical over 11 bases. This CDR3 spans 14 amino acids. The germline V gene has CDR1 SGHRS and CDR2 YFSETQ. V shed 5 bases and J 7 bases; nucleotides not matched to a gene: 8.

At least ten counts were recorded for this clonotype. The gene calls are TRBV6-1 and TRBJ1-2; TRBD1 agrees at 7 bases. Germline CDR1 reads MNHNS; CDR2 reads SASEGT. The CDR3 totals 14 residues. J was trimmed by 3 bases and V by 3 bases; bases with no gene match: 4. CDR3 in amino acids: CASSEPDRDYGYTF. The CDR3 nucleotides are TGTGCCAGCAGTGAGCCCGACAGGGACTATGGCTACACCTTC.

This clonotype was detected ten times or more. The genes are TRBV12-3 or TRBV12-4 and TRBJ2-3, with unresolved D. The CDR3 loop spans 11 amino acids. V was clipped by 6 bases and J by 4 bases, with 5 bases between them. This CDR3 is CASRDPDTQYF. The CDR3 nucleotides are TGTGCCAGCAGGGACCCAGATACGCAGTATTTT.

This clonotype occurred a few times. The CDR3 sequence: CASSIGGRGTDTQYF. The CDR3 bases are TGTGCCAGTAGTATTGGGGGGAGAGGTACAGATACGCAGTATTTT. The chain has TRBV19 and TRBJ2-3; a possible D gene is TRBD2 (6 bases). The germline V and J ends were trimmed by 3 bases and 3 bases, with 13 bases remaining between them. CDR1 is LNHDA, CDR2 SQIVND, per germline (reference sequence). This CDR3 has 15 residues.

This clonotype was observed many times. The V call is TRBV28, the J call TRBJ1-1; 7 bases fit TRBD1. The trim removed 1 base at V and 11 bases at J, leaving 16 bases unmatched. The CDR3 extends over 16 amino acids. Germline V CDR1 and CDR2: MDHEN, SYDVKM. CDR3 sequence: CASSLSIATGRVDAFF. In DNA form, the CDR3 reads TGTGCCAGCAGTTTATCAATAGCGACAGGGAGGGTTGACGCTTTCTTT.

In its sample, this clonotype was seen many times. The chain recombines TRBV20-1 with TRBJ1-1; D is ambiguous. Germline-derived CDR1 and CDR2 are DFQATT and SNEGSKA (reference sequence). V lost 1 base to trimming and J lost 0 bases, with 9 bases between them. This CDR3 has 14 residues. The DNA for the CDR3 is TGCAGTGCTAGAGCGGAGCGGATGAACACTGAAGCTTTCTTT. Amino acid sequence: CSARAERMNTEAFF.

This clonotype was found many times. The chain couples TRBV29-1 to TRBJ2-3; D is uncertain. This CDR3 has 12 residues. The ends were cut back, 6 bases at V and 5 bases at J, with 12 bases in the middle. Per the germline V gene, CDR1 is SQVTM and CDR2 is ANQGSEA. The CDR3 nucleotides are TGCAGCGTGGGATTGCATGGAGATACGCAGTATTTT. It encodes CSVGLHGDTQYF.

This clonotype was detected only a few times. The chain combines TRBV29-1 with TRBJ2-2; 7 bases fit TRBD2. Germline values: CDR1 SQVTM, CDR2 ANQGSEA. J gave up 5 bases and V 1 base, and 7 bases lay outside the gene matches. This CDR3 contains 15 residues. The CDR3 DNA is TGCAGCGTTGAAGGGGTAGCGGGTTGGACCGGGGAGCTGTTTTTT. This gives the protein CSVEGVAGWTGELFF.

This clonotype was observed many times. The V gene is TRBV7-2, the J gene TRBJ1-2; D not certain. Germline V gene sequence: CDR1 SGHTA, CDR2 FQGNSA. The CDR3 covers 12 residues. Trimming removed 11 bases at V and 4 bases at J, with 14 bases between. This chain's CDR3 is CAGLSGTYGYTF. CDR3 sequence (DNA): TGTGCCGGCCTGAGTGGAACCTATGGCTACACCTTC. Looking up the rest from reference TRBV7-2 and TRBJ1-2 gives the full variable domain: GAGVSQSPSNKVTEKGKDVELRCDPISGHTALYWYRQSLGQGLEFLIYFQGNSAPDKSGLPSDRFSAERTGGSVSTLTIQRTQQEDSAVYLCAGLSGTYGYTFGSGTRLTVV.

This clonotype occurred a few times. The genes are TRBV7-9 and TRBJ2-7; D ambiguous. The V end was cut by 1 base, the J end by 6 bases, with 4 bases between. The CDR3 covers 11 residues. Germline V gives CDR1 SEHNR, CDR2 FQNEAQ (reference sequence). The CDR3 DNA is TGTGCCAGCAGCTTAGATCGCGAGCAGTACTTC. Its translation: CASSLDREQYF. Full variable domain (missing parts from reference TRBV7-9 and TRBJ2-7): DTGVSQNPRHKITKRGQNVTFRCDPISEHNRLYWYRQTLGQGPEFLTYFQNEAQLEKSRLLSDRFSAERPKGSFSTLEIQRTEQGDSAMYLCASSLDREQYFGPGTRLTVT.

This clonotype was picked up many times. The rearrangement links TRBV5-4 to TRBJ1-2; no clear D gene. The CDR3 is 15 amino acids. Per the germline V gene, CDR1 is SGHNT and CDR2 is YYREEE (reference sequence). With 4 bases removed from V and 5 bases from J, the gap between germline ends came to 18 bases. The CDR3 sequence: CASSPSMAIGYGYTF. CDR3 sequence (DNA): TGTGCCAGCAGCCCGAGTATGGCAATAGGGTATGGCTACACCTTC.